Below, 28 T cell receptor beta chains from the same sample are listed, as sequenced in a study of low-dose radiotherapy and immunotherapy resistance in tumors. Specified time point: after trial treatment. Treatment denoted: LDRT plus nivolumab, ipilimumab, low-dose cyclophosphamide and aspirin (RACIN trial). Alpha- and beta-chain coverage of first-strand cDNA came from TRAV- and TRBV-specific primers. With a constant-region primer and a V-primer adapter, TCRs were subjected to about 20 PCR cycles of amplification. TCRdb re-derived calls from the reads in MiXCR, one entry per CDR3 protein. The top ten clones hold roughly 9.1% of a sample with 35,000 to 50,000 distinct CDR3 sequences, 25% of them seen once. The sample consisted of PBMCs, taken after low-dose radiotherapy plus immunotherapy. The receptors stem from a male donor with prostate cancer.

This clonotype was seen many times. This sequence joins TRBV19 and TRBJ2-2; no firm D call. The CDR3 totals 14 residues. V was shortened by 3 bases and J by 3 bases, with 8 bases between the two germline ends. The germline CDR1 and CDR2 sequences are LNHDA and SQIVND (reference sequence). In nucleotides, the CDR3 is TGTGCCAGTAGTATGAAGGCCGACACCGGGGAGCTGTTTTTT. Its protein is CASSMKADTGELFF.

This clonotype was seen at least ten times. The V call is TRBV5-1, the J call TRBJ2-3, with D perhaps TRBD1 (5 bases). Germline CDR1 and CDR2: SGHRS and YFSETQ. CDR3 size: 13 residues. V lost 0 bases and J 8 bases, leaving 10 bases between the germline ends. DNA of the CDR3: TGCGCCAGCAGCTTGGATGATAGGGGTACGCAGTATTTT. Translated, it gives CASSLDDRGTQYF.

The table lists this clonotype with many counts. The chain links TRBV2 to TRBJ2-7, with 9 positions matching TRBD1. V lost 7 bases and J lost 2; bases outside the gene matches: 9. Germline-derived CDR1 and CDR2 are SNHLY and FYNNEI. The CDR3 is 15 residues long. This chain's CDR3 is CASTLGQGMTYEQYF. CDR3 nucleotides: TGTGCCAGCACCCTCGGACAGGGGATGACCTACGAGCAGTACTTC.

The table lists this clonotype with many counts. This chain joins TRBV7-9 and TRBJ2-2; TRBD1 is a possible D gene (5 bases). Per the germline V gene, CDR1 is SEHNR and CDR2 is FQNEAQ (reference sequence). This CDR3 region has 14 residues. V gave up 1 base and J gave up 6 bases, with 9 bases separating them. The CDR3 spells CASSLDRQPGELFF. CDR3 coding DNA: TGTGCCAGCAGCTTAGACCGACAGCCCGGGGAGCTGTTTTTT.

This clonotype was detected ten times or more. The chain links TRBV28 to TRBJ2-3, with TRBD2 matching over 9 bases. Germline V gene lookup returns CDR1 MDHEN and CDR2 SYDVKM. The CDR3 totals 15 residues. Trimming removed 6 bases from V and 2 bases from J; junction bases left unmatched: 6. The CDR3 loop is CASREREDITDTQYF. CDR3 sequence (DNA): TGTGCCAGCAGAGAGCGGGAGGACATCACAGATACGCAGTATTTT.

The chain recombines TRBV28 with TRBJ2-2; 12 nucleotides match TRBD1. The CDR3 has 19 amino acids. V lost 6 bases, J lost 3 bases, and 14 bases stayed unmatched. Per the germline V gene, CDR1 is MDHEN and CDR2 is SYDVKM. This CDR3 reads CASSTRVGTGGLDTGELFF. The CDR3 bases are TGTGCCAGCAGCACCCGGGTTGGGACAGGGGGCTTGGACACCGGGGAGCTGTTTTTT.

This clonotype was seen a few times. The chain uses TRBV20-1 and TRBJ2-5, with a tentative D call TRBD2 (7 bases). From germline, CDR1 is DFQATT and CDR2 SNEGSKA (reference sequence). The CDR3 is 14 residues long. Trimming took 6 bases from V and 5 from J, leaving 19 bases between them. The CDR3 loop is CSAPEGGVLETQYF. Here the CDR3 DNA reads TGCAGTGCCCCTGAAGGGGGGGTTTTGGAGACCCAGTACTTC.

This clonotype has at least ten counts. The chain couples TRBV28 to TRBJ1-5; 7 nucleotides agree with TRBD1. CDR3 size: 14 residues. Germline V gene sequence: CDR1 MDHEN, CDR2 SYDVKM. V lost 5 bases to trimming and J lost 3 bases; unmatched junction nucleotides: 4. Here the CDR3 reads CASSPGTVNQPQHF. DNA for the CDR3: TGTGCCAGCAGTCCCGGGACAGTCAATCAGCCCCAGCATTTT.

This clonotype was detected many times. This CDR3 reads CASTPTVQGASPLHF. CDR3 DNA: TGTGCCAGCACCCCAACCGTCCAGGGGGCTTCACCCCTCCACTTT. The chain recombines TRBV6-2 or TRBV6-3 with TRBJ1-6, with 8 bases matching TRBD1. The CDR3 loop spans 15 amino acids. Germline loops: CDR1 MNHEY, CDR2 SVGEGT. Trimming took 7 bases from V and 9 from J; bases not matched to a gene: 11.

Concerning this clonotype itself: A far larger clone is a single base away, which makes a read error likely. This CDR3 is missing its conserved last phenylalanine or tryptophan, likely due to a read error. This sequence joins TRBV13 and TRBJ2-7, with D tentatively TRBD2 (5 bases). CDR1 PRHDT and CDR2 FYEKMQ come from the germline V gene (reference sequence). The V end was cut by 5 bases, the J end by 1 base, with 15 bases between. CDR3 length equals 15 residues. The CDR3 DNA reads as TGTGCCAGCAGCCCGAGAGGGAAAGGGTCCTACGAGCAGTACCTC. This gives the protein CASSPRGKGSYEQYL.

This clonotype was recorded many times. J is TRBJ2-1 and V is TRBV7-8; 7 bases map to TRBD2. The germline gives CDR1 SGHVS, CDR2 FQNEAQ. CDR3 length: 16 amino acids. Trimming cost V 1 base and J 2 bases; bases outside gene matches: 5. This chain's CDR3 is CASSLDTSGTYNEQFF. CDR3 sequence (DNA): TGTGCCAGCAGCTTAGATACCAGCGGGACCTACAATGAGCAGTTCTTC.

This clonotype was seen a single time. This chain uses TRBV5-4 with TRBJ2-7, with 16 bases identical to TRBD2. Germline trimming cut 2 bases from V and 0 bases from J; bases unmatched to any gene: 5. The CDR3 runs 18 residues. Germline-derived CDR1 and CDR2 are SGHNT and YYREEE (reference sequence). CDR3 residues: CASSFPGTSGGVSYEQYF. In nucleotides, the CDR3 is TGTGCCAGCAGCTTTCCGGGGACTAGCGGGGGGGTCTCCTACGAGCAGTACTTC.

This chain uses TRBV6-1 with TRBJ2-5, with 11 bases aligning to TRBD2. The V and J ends lost 6 bases and 11 bases, in that order; junction bases with no gene match: 14. The germline V gene encodes CDR1 MNHNS and CDR2 SASEGT. The CDR3 is 15 amino acids. CDR3 region: CASSPLAGGPGEQYF. CDR3 bases: TGTGCCAGCAGCCCCTTAGCGGGAGGGCCGGGTGAGCAGTACTTC.

This clonotype was detected many times. The CDR3 nucleotides are TGTGCCAGCAGTTTATGGCTTTCGAGGACAGGGGATTCCGGCTACACCTTC. Translation gives CASSLWLSRTGDSGYTF. The chain combines TRBV28 with TRBJ1-2; TRBD1 aligns across 9 bases. The CDR3 sequence is 17 residues long. Germline V CDR1 and CDR2: MDHEN, SYDVKM. V was clipped by 0 bases and J by 8 bases; unmatched bases: 13.

This clonotype was recorded many times. V gene TRBV5-1 combines with J gene TRBJ2-6; no firm D call. Trimming stripped 7 bases from V and 0 bases from J, with 11 bases between. This CDR3 has 15 residues. Germline V gene data show CDR1 as SGHRS and CDR2 as YFSETQ. The CDR3 sequence: CASSPDGSGANVLTF. CDR3 in DNA: TGCGCCAGCTCGCCGGACGGCTCTGGGGCCAACGTCCTGACTTTC.

This clonotype showed up many times. This chain uses TRBV28 with TRBJ1-1; a possible D gene is TRBD1 (6 bases). Germline lookup yields CDR1 MDHEN and CDR2 SYDVKM. CDR3 length equals 14 residues. V lost 7 bases and J 3 bases, leaving 15 bases between the germline ends. The CDR3 nucleotides are TGTGCCAGCACTCTGGGGGGGGGCCACACTGAAGCTTTCTTT. Protein sequence: CASTLGGGHTEAFF.

This clonotype was counted at least ten times. V usage is TRBV2 and J usage is TRBJ1-1; D perhaps matches TRBD1 (6 bases). The V end lost 5 bases, the J end lost 4 bases, and 11 bases lay between the germline ends. The CDR3 runs 13 residues. CDR1 is SNHLY and CDR2 is FYNNEI in the germline V gene. This CDR3 reads CASSNRVGTEAFF. DNA for the CDR3: TGTGCCAGCAGTAACAGGGTGGGCACTGAAGCTTTCTTT.

At least ten counts were recorded for this clonotype. The V and J genes are TRBV27 and TRBJ2-5; 16 bases align to TRBD2. CDR1 is MNHEY and CDR2 is SMNVEV in the germline V gene (reference sequence). V shed 3 bases and J 3 bases; nucleotides not matched to a gene: 7. The length of the CDR3 is 18 residues. The CDR3 DNA reads as TGTGCCAGCAGTTTTATTGGGACTAGCGGGGGGGCCAAAGAGACCCAGTACTTC. Protein sequence: CASSFIGTSGGAKETQYF.

For this clonotype: It is likely a read error: a sequence one base away is far more abundant. This chain joins TRBV2 and TRBJ2-1; 12 bases are shared with TRBD2. The CDR3 totals 15 residues. Per the germline V gene, CDR1 is SNHLY and CDR2 is FYNNEI. The CDR3 bases are TGTGCCAGCAGTTCCGGGACTAGCGGGCGAAATGTGCAGTTCTTC. It codes for CASSSGTSGRNVQFF. Variable domain in full (rest from reference TRBV2 and TRBJ2-1): EPEVTQTPSHQVTQMGQEVILRCVPISNHLYFYWYRQILGQKVEFLVSFYNNEISEKSEIFDDQFSVERPDGSNFTLKIRSTKLEDSAMYFCASSSGTSGRNVQFFGPGTRLTVL.

The CDR3 DNA reads TGTGCCAGCAGCCCGGGACTAACCTACAATGAGCAGTTCTTC. This codes for CASSPGLTYNEQFF. This sequence joins TRBV28 and TRBJ2-1; 7 nucleotides agree with TRBD2. With V trimmed by 6 bases and J by 2 bases, 4 bases remained unmatched. There are 14 residues in the CDR3. CDR1 MDHEN and CDR2 SYDVKM come from the germline V gene.

This clonotype has at least ten counts. The chain employs TRBV11-2 and TRBJ2-5, with D uncertain. There are 13 residues in the CDR3. Looked up from germline, CDR1 is SGHAT and CDR2 is FQNNGV. Trimming took off 5 bases at V and 4 bases at J, with 11 bases between the two ends. CDR3 sequence (DNA): TGTGCCAGCAGCCTCGTCGCCCGAGAGACCCAGTACTTC. This translates into CASSLVARETQYF.

About this clonotype itself: In this CDR3 the conserved last residue, phenylalanine or tryptophan, is missing, so a read error is likely. This rearrangement joins TRBV27 to TRBJ2-7; D possibly matches TRBD1 or TRBD2 (5 bases each). Looked up from germline, CDR1 is MNHEY and CDR2 is SMNVEV (reference sequence). The CDR3 runs 14 residues. The V end was cut by 4 bases, the J end by 4 bases, with 14 bases between. The CDR3: CASSWDGRGYEQYS. DNA of the CDR3: TGTGCCAGCAGTTGGGACGGGCGAGGGTACGAGCAGTACTCC.

This clonotype was seen at least ten times. V and J are TRBV3-1 and TRBJ1-2; 8 positions agree with TRBD1. V dropped 0 bases and J dropped 6; count of bases not matched to a gene: 6. CDR1 is LGHDT, CDR2 YNNKEL, per germline (reference sequence). The CDR3 spans 15 residues. This CDR3 is CASSQDPRQGHGYTF. In DNA, the CDR3 is TGTGCCAGCAGCCAAGATCCCCGACAGGGGCATGGCTACACCTTC. The whole variable domain, filled in from reference TRBV3-1 and TRBJ1-2, reads DTAVSQTPKYLVTQMGNDKSIKCEQNLGHDTMYWYKQDSKKFLKIMFSYNNKELIINETVPNRFSPKSPDKAHLNLHINSLELGDSAVYFCASSQDPRQGHGYTFGSGTRLTVV.

This clonotype came up a few times. The chain employs TRBV9 and TRBJ2-1; no definite D call. The germline V gene has CDR1 SGDLS and CDR2 YYNGEE. V was clipped by 0 bases and J by 3 bases, with 13 bases between them. CDR3 length: 16 residues. The CDR3 loop is CASSVALGLGYNEQFF. CDR3 coding DNA: TGTGCCAGCAGCGTAGCCCTGGGTTTGGGCTACAATGAGCAGTTCTTC. Supplemented by reference TRBV9 and TRBJ2-1, the full variable domain reads DSGVTQTPKHLITATGQRVTLRCSPRSGDLSVYWYQQSLDQGLQFLIQYYNGEERAKGNILERFSAQQFPDLHSELNLSSLELGDSALYFCASSVALGLGYNEQFFGPGTRLTVL.

This clonotype came up many times. V usage is TRBV14 and J usage is TRBJ2-6; a weak D match, TRBD1 (5 bases). Trimming removed 4 bases at V and 0 bases at J, with 16 bases between. There are 18 residues in the CDR3. The germline gives CDR1 SGHDN, CDR2 FVKESK. The CDR3 protein is CASSRFGAQNSGANVLTF. DNA of the CDR3: TGTGCCAGCAGCCGCTTTGGGGCCCAGAACTCTGGGGCCAACGTCCTGACTTTC.

This clonotype showed up many times. The chain carries TRBV27 and TRBJ1-1, with unresolved D. Germline assignment: CDR1 MNHEY and CDR2 SMNVEV (reference sequence). Trimming cost V 6 bases and J 4 bases, with 15 bases left between them. This CDR3 is built from 14 residues. The chain's CDR3 is CASRRSEGGTEAFF. As DNA, the CDR3 is TGTGCCAGCAGGAGGAGTGAGGGCGGCACTGAAGCTTTCTTT.

Note on this clonotype: This likely stems from a read error, as it lies one base from a far larger clone. V usage is TRBV4-1 and J usage is TRBJ2-7; weak D call: TRBD1 (5 bases). There are 15 residues in the CDR3. Germline-derived CDR1 and CDR2 are MGHRA and YSYEKL. V was cut by 3 bases and J by 7 bases, with 19 bases left in between. In DNA form, the CDR3 reads TGCGCCAGCAGCCACAGGGTTAGCTCCTACAATGAGCAGTACTTC. It codes for CASSHRVSSYNEQYF.

This clonotype has a count of ten or more. V gene TRBV3-1 combines with J gene TRBJ1-4; D is uncertain. This CDR3 has 13 residues. Germline V gene lookup returns CDR1 LGHDT and CDR2 YNNKEL (reference sequence). V lost 0 bases, J lost 5 bases, and 4 bases lay in between. The CDR3 coding sequence is TGTGCCAGCAGCCAAGATAGAAATGAAAAACTGTTTTTT. Protein: CASSQDRNEKLFF.